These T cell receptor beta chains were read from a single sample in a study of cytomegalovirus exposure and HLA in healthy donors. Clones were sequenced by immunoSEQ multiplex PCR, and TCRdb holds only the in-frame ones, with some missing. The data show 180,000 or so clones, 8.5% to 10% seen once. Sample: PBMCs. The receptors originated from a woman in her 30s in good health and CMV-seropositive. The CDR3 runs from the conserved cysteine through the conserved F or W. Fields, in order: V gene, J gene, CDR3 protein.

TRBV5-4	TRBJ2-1	CASKPYLGRNEQFF
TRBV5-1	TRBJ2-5	CASYFGLAEQETQYF
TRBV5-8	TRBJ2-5	CASSFYRAGGPETQYF
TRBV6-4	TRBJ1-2	CASSDGGANYGYTF
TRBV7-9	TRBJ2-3	CASSLLAGGLDTQYF
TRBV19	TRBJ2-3	CASAAKRGDTQYF
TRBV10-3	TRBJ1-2	CAISQTGFEDSYTF
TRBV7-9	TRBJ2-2	CASSLPVAGELFF
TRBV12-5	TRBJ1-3	CASGLDHLRSSGNTIYF
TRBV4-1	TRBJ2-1	CASSLRQQGNEQFF
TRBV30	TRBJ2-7	CAQGRGFPYEQYF
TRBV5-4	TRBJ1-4	CASSRRDRGEKLFF
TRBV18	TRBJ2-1	CASSLLRDEQFF
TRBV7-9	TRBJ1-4	CASSKVGSGEKLFF
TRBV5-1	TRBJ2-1	CASRSLGVMGLAYSYNEQFF
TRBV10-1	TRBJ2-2	CASSDLLQGSGELFF
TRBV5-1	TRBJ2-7	CASSSSGREQYF
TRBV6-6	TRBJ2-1	CASSYIGQGYNEQFF
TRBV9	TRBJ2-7	CASSPSWGAGGYEQYF
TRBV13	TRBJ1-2	CASKRQLNYGYTF
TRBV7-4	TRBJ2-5	CASSSTTEETQYF
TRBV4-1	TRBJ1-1	CASSQGQGVTEAFF
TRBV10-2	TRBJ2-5	CASSPTGLPQETQYF
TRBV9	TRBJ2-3	CASSAEGALPFTDTQYF
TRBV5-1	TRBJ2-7	CASSVGTSLGEQYF
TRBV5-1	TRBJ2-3	CASSFGSGTTDTQYF
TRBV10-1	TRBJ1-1	CASMRNRNTEAFF
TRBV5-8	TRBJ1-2	CASSSPGTGLYGYTF
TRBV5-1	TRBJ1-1	CASSANRGSTEAFF
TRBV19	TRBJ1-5	CASKVGGLSNQPQHF
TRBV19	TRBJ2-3	CASRQADTQYF
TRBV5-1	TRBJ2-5	CASSAPTSGGQETQYF